These 25 T cell receptor beta chains originate from one sample sequenced in a study of T cells in Graves' hyperthyroidism and ophthalmopathy. The investigators amplified TCR beta CDR3 regions from RNA transcripts. TCR CDR3 underwent first-round RT-PCR with the HTBI primer set. TCRdb analysed the multiplex PCR reads with MiXCR anew, one entry per CDR3 protein. The table lists around 400,000 distinct CDR3 sequences, 15% to 19% of them singletons. The specimen sequenced was blood. These TCRs come from a woman in her late teens or twenties with Graves' hyperthyroidism that later progressed to Graves' ophthalmopathy.

This clonotype came up a few times. A much larger clone lies one base from this, so it may be a read error. The V gene is TRBV20-1, the J gene TRBJ2-1; D is possibly TRBD2 (7 bases). Germline CDR1 is DFQATT and CDR2 is SNEGSKA (reference sequence). V gave up 0 bases and J gave up 8 bases, with 14 bases separating them. The CDR3 is made up of 14 amino acids. CDR3 sequence reads: CSAREWGGLDEQFF. DNA for the CDR3: TGCAGTGCTAGAGAGTGGGGGGGCCTAGATGAGCAGTTCTTC.

This clonotype showed up many times. The chain employs TRBV5-1 and TRBJ1-1, with 8 bases matching TRBD1. The germline gives CDR1 SGHRS, CDR2 YFSETQ. The CDR3 sequence is 15 residues long. V was clipped by 3 bases and J by 0 bases; unmatched bases: 4. This CDR3 is CASSSRTGLNTEAFF. The CDR3 DNA is TGCGCCAGCAGCTCAAGGACAGGGCTGAACACTGAAGCTTTCTTT.

This clonotype came up a few times. V is TRBV5-1 and J is TRBJ2-5; no definite D call. The CDR3 runs 14 residues. Germline V gene data show CDR1 as SGHRS and CDR2 as YFSETQ. V lost 0 bases to trimming and J lost 5 bases, with 11 bases between them. The CDR3 reads CASSLDRRSETQYF. CDR3 coding DNA: TGCGCCAGCAGCTTGGATCGCCGCAGCGAGACCCAGTACTTC.

This clonotype was detected many times. This rearrangement joins TRBV18 to TRBJ2-7; D not resolved. The V and J ends lost 3 bases and 1 base respectively, with 19 bases between them. Germline V gene sequence: CDR1 KGHSH, CDR2 LQKENI. The CDR3 loop spans 17 amino acids. CDR3 loop: CASSPPSPGDSSYEQYF. The CDR3 DNA reads TGTGCCAGCTCACCTCCCTCACCCGGCGACTCTTCCTACGAGCAGTACTTC.

The chain links TRBV5-1 to TRBJ1-2, with D uncertain. This CDR3 spans 14 amino acids. Looked up from germline, CDR1 is SGHRS and CDR2 is YFSETQ. Trimming removed 3 bases from V and 2 bases from J, with 11 bases in between. CDR3 sequence (DNA): TGCGCCAGCAGCTACTTGGAGAGAAACTATGGCTACACCTTC. It encodes CASSYLERNYGYTF.

This clonotype occurred a few times. This chain uses TRBV20-1 with TRBJ2-3, with 8 bases fitting TRBD1. CDR3 length equals 15 residues. After removal of 6 bases from V and 6 bases from J, the junction contained 14 bases not matched to a gene. Germline CDR1 DFQATT, CDR2 SNEGSKA (reference sequence). CDR3 sequence: CSATRLAGGIDTQYF. The CDR3 region has the DNA TGCAGTGCCACCAGGTTGGCAGGGGGCATCGATACGCAGTATTTT.

This clonotype was seen at least ten times. This chain joins TRBV6-1 and TRBJ2-7, with a possible D match to TRBD2 (5 bases). The germline CDR1 and CDR2 sequences are MNHNS and SASEGT. This CDR3 is 13 amino acids long. The germline V and J ends were trimmed by 5 bases and 6 bases, with 14 bases remaining between them. CDR3 residues: CASSFTPRGEQYF. As DNA, the CDR3 is TGTGCCAGCAGTTTTACGCCACGGGGCGAGCAGTACTTC.

This clonotype has ten or more counts. This rearrangement joins TRBV3-1 to TRBJ1-2, with TRBD1 matching over 9 bases. This CDR3 has 17 residues. In germline, CDR1 is LGHDT, CDR2 YNNKEL (reference sequence). V shed 1 base, J shed 8 bases, and the junction held 14 bases outside the gene matches. The CDR3 reads CASSQVYGGQGSRGYTF. In DNA, the CDR3 is TGTGCCAGCAGCCAAGTCTACGGAGGACAGGGGAGTAGGGGCTACACCTTC.

This clonotype showed up many times. This chain joins TRBV7-2 and TRBJ2-7, with 8 positions matching TRBD2. Per the germline V gene, CDR1 is SGHTA and CDR2 is FQGNSA. The CDR3 runs 15 residues. The trim removed 3 bases at V and 2 bases at J, leaving 6 bases unmatched. The CDR3 region has the DNA TGTGCCAGCAGCTTGGCAGCGGGAGCCACCTACGAGCAGTACTTC. As protein: CASSLAAGATYEQYF.

A few counts support this clonotype. The rearrangement links TRBV4-2 to TRBJ2-2; D gene uncertain. V lost 1 base and J 3 bases, leaving 9 bases between the germline ends. Germline CDR1 LGHNA, CDR2 YNFKEQ. The CDR3 spans 15 residues. The CDR3 sequence: CASSQGSPDTGELFF. CDR3 nucleotides: TGTGCCAGCAGCCAAGGTTCCCCCGACACCGGGGAGCTGTTTTTT.

There are a few counts of this clonotype. The rearrangement links TRBV9 to TRBJ2-5, with 8 bases that match TRBD2. There are 15 residues in the CDR3. The junction had 6 bases not matched to a gene; V was cut back by 0 bases and J by 5 bases. In germline, CDR1 is SGDLS, CDR2 YYNGEE. CDR3 coding DNA: TGTGCCAGCAGCGTAGAGGGACTAGGGGGGGAGACCCAGTACTTC. Protein product: CASSVEGLGGETQYF.

A remark on this clonotype: A much larger clone lies a single base off, so this may be a read error. The rearrangement uses TRBV6-1 and TRBJ2-7, with 12 bases aligning to TRBD2. Per the germline V gene, CDR1 is MNHNS and CDR2 is SASEGT. Losses at the gene ends were 5 bases for V and 1 base for J; bases not matched to a gene: 9. The CDR3 runs 17 residues. CDR3 amino acids: CASSLRVTSGRSYEQYF. The CDR3, as DNA: TGTGCCAGCAGTCTCCGCGTGACTAGCGGGAGATCCTACGAGCAGTACTTC.

This clonotype occurred a few times. The chain combines TRBV20-1 with TRBJ1-1, with D unresolved. Trimming removed 0 bases from V and 1 base from J, with 12 bases in between. The CDR3 has 15 amino acids. Germline CDR1 and CDR2: DFQATT and SNEGSKA (reference sequence). In DNA, the CDR3 is TGCAGTGCTAGAGATGACCGGGAATCGAACACTGAAGCTTTCTTT. Translating it yields CSARDDRESNTEAFF.

This clonotype has ten or more counts. Being one base from a much bigger clone, this may be a read error. The chain couples TRBV5-5 to TRBJ2-1; possibly TRBD2 for D (6 bases). The CDR3 length is 15 residues. Trimming removed 4 bases at V and 0 bases at J, with 11 bases between. Germline values: CDR1 SGHKS, CDR2 YYEKEE (reference sequence). As DNA, the CDR3 is TGTGCCAGCAGCGCCCGGGGGAGCTCCTACAATGAGCAGTTCTTC. This codes for CASSARGSSYNEQFF.

The sample holds a few counts of this clonotype. The chain combines TRBV20-1 with TRBJ2-2; 7 bases fit TRBD2. The CDR3 is made up of 13 amino acids. Germline CDR1 and CDR2: DFQATT and SNEGSKA (reference sequence). DNA for the CDR3: TGCGGGCTTGGCGGGGGGAACACCGGGGAGCTGTTTTTT. Translation: CGLGGGNTGELFF.

There are many counts of this clonotype. The chain combines TRBV6-2 or TRBV6-3 with TRBJ2-3; D call uncertain. From germline, CDR1 is MNHEY and CDR2 SVGEGT. The V end lost 5 bases, the J end lost 1 base, and 13 bases lay between the germline ends. The CDR3 length is 15 residues. The CDR3 sequence: CASSTWQSGTDTQYF. The CDR3 DNA reads as TGTGCCAGCAGTACATGGCAGTCCGGCACAGATACGCAGTATTTT.

This clonotype was counted ten times or more. This sequence joins TRBV5-1 and TRBJ2-7; no clear D. CDR1 is SGHRS, CDR2 YFSETQ, per germline. Trimming shortened V by 5 bases and J by 0 bases, and 9 bases separated the two germline ends. The CDR3 extends over 13 amino acids. CDR3: CASRAVPSYEQYF. The CDR3 nucleotides are TGCGCCAGCAGGGCGGTTCCCTCCTACGAGCAGTACTTC.

This clonotype was counted at least ten times. The V and J genes are TRBV28 and TRBJ2-7; TRBD2 matches 11 bases. There are 15 residues in the CDR3. V lost 5 bases, J lost 3 bases, and 6 bases stayed unmatched. Germline lookup yields CDR1 MDHEN and CDR2 SYDVKM. CDR3 nucleotide sequence: TGTGCCAGCAGTACTAGCGGGAGTCCCTTCTACGAGCAGTACTTC. Translating gives CASSTSGSPFYEQYF.

The V and J genes are TRBV14 and TRBJ2-7; D is ambiguous. CDR1 and CDR2 from the germline V gene are SGHDN and FVKESK. V gave up 4 bases and J gave up 7 bases, with 14 bases separating them. CDR3 length: 13 residues. This chain's CDR3 is CASSPFSAGEQYF. CDR3 bases: TGTGCCAGCAGCCCCTTCTCTGCTGGGGAGCAGTACTTC.

This clonotype has only a few counts. The chain carries TRBV6-2 or TRBV6-3 and TRBJ2-2; perhaps D is TRBD1 or TRBD2 (5 bases each). With 0 bases removed from V and 8 bases from J, the gap between germline ends came to 13 bases. In germline, CDR1 is MNHEY, CDR2 SVGEGT. The CDR3 sequence is 15 residues long. The CDR3 nucleotides are TGTGCCAGCAGTTACTCGGGGGATAGTGTTGGGGAGCTGTTTTTT. Amino acids: CASSYSGDSVGELFF.

This clonotype was found many times. V is TRBV6-1 and J is TRBJ1-1, with D unclear. The CDR3 is 13 residues long. Trimming left V 5 bases short and J 0 bases short, with 7 bases between. Looked up from germline, CDR1 is MNHNS and CDR2 is SASEGT. The CDR3 sequence: CASSSRLNTEAFF. The CDR3 DNA sequence: TGTGCCAGCAGTTCCAGGCTGAACACTGAAGCTTTCTTT.

This clonotype showed up just a few times. The chain has TRBV27 and TRBJ1-6; D gene ambiguous. CDR1 MNHEY and CDR2 SMNVEV come from the germline V gene (reference sequence). Trimming stripped 6 bases from V and 0 bases from J, with 6 bases between. The CDR3 covers 14 residues. In DNA form, the CDR3 reads TGTGCCAGCAGGGTAGGCTCCTATAATTCACCCCTCCACTTT. Encoded protein: CASRVGSYNSPLHF.

This clonotype was found many times. The CDR3 sequence: CASSLARGGAYNEQFF. CDR3 bases: TGTGCCAGCAGCTTAGCGAGGGGCGGGGCTTACAATGAGCAGTTCTTC. This rearrangement joins TRBV7-2 to TRBJ2-1; D perhaps matches TRBD2 (6 bases). The V end lost 0 bases, the J end lost 4 bases, and 13 bases lay between the germline ends. The CDR3 totals 16 residues. Germline values: CDR1 SGHTA, CDR2 FQGNSA.

V is TRBV24-1 and J is TRBJ2-3; D not certain. The CDR3 is made up of 17 amino acids. Trimming took off 5 bases at V and 6 bases at J, with 23 bases between the two ends. The germline CDR1 and CDR2 sequences are KGHDR and SFDVKD. DNA for the CDR3: TGTGCCACCAGTGGTATTGCCCCGGACCCGGAAAGGGATACGCAGTATTTT. Its protein is CATSGIAPDPERDTQYF.

This clonotype was seen a few times. The chain combines TRBV30 with TRBJ2-1; D might be TRBD1 or TRBD2, each matching 7 bases. The CDR3 length is 17 residues. Germline values: CDR1 GTSNPN, CDR2 SVGIG (reference sequence). Trimming shortened V by 0 bases and J by 7 bases, and 22 bases separated the two germline ends. CDR3 in amino acids: CAWSVGWRDRAGNEQFF. CDR3 bases: TGTGCCTGGAGTGTTGGGTGGAGGGACAGAGCGGGGAATGAGCAGTTCTTC.